The 14 T cell receptor beta chains below were found in one sample sequenced in a study of T cells in Graves' hyperthyroidism and ophthalmopathy. Amplified TCR beta CDR3 regions came from RNA transcripts. TCR CDR3 regions were first amplified by RT-PCR with HTBI primers. Each CDR3 protein gets one entry after TCRdb re-called the multiplex PCR reads with MiXCR. This sample has roughly 640,000 distinct CDR3 sequences; roughly 15% occur once, and the top ten carry 2.5% to 4%. Sequencing was carried out using blood. These receptors were obtained from a woman aged 40 to 49 with Graves' ophthalmopathy.

This clonotype was counted between two and nine times. The genes are TRBV28 and TRBJ2-2; the match to TRBD2 covers 11 bases. The J segment lost 4 bases and the V segment lost 2 bases, leaving 9 bases of the junction unmatched. CDR3 length: 18 amino acids. Germline V gives CDR1 MDHEN, CDR2 SYDVKM. The CDR3 protein is CASSLKRLAGPPTGELFF. The DNA for the CDR3 is TGTGCCAGCAGTTTAAAGAGACTAGCGGGACCTCCCACCGGGGAGCTGTTTTTT. The full variable domain, its missing parts supplied by reference TRBV28 and TRBJ2-2, is DVKVTQSSRYLVKRTGEKVFLECVQDMDHENMFWYRQDPGLGLRLIYFSYDVKMKEKGDIPEGYSVSREKKERFSLILESASTNQTSMYLCASSLKRLAGPPTGELFFGEGSRLTVL.

This clonotype occurred a few times. V and J are TRBV3-1 and TRBJ2-2; 13 bases agree with TRBD2. The J segment lost 6 bases and the V segment lost 0 bases, leaving 4 bases of the junction unmatched. The germline V gene has CDR1 LGHDT and CDR2 YNNKEL (reference sequence). This CDR3 spans 17 amino acids. The DNA of the CDR3 is TGTGCCAGCAGCCAAGATGGACTAGCGGGAGTCCCCGGGGAGCTGTTTTTT. It yields the protein CASSQDGLAGVPGELFF.

This clonotype was observed at least ten times. The J gene is TRBJ2-1, the V gene TRBV20-1, with D unclear. The germline gives CDR1 DFQATT, CDR2 SNEGSKA (reference sequence). Deletions cut 3 bases from V and 10 bases from J, with 16 bases between. The CDR3 covers 13 residues. This chain's CDR3 is CSARETPSMEQFF. The CDR3 DNA reads TGCAGTGCTAGGGAGACACCCTCAATGGAGCAGTTCTTC.

This clonotype was recorded many times. This chain joins TRBV2 and TRBJ2-7; D unclear. V gave up 7 bases and J gave up 2 bases, with 21 bases separating them. The CDR3 runs 16 residues. CDR1 is SNHLY and CDR2 is FYNNEI in the germline V gene. The CDR3 protein is CASKGAGVRLAYEQYF. DNA of the CDR3: TGTGCCAGCAAAGGCGCTGGGGTGCGGCTCGCCTACGAGCAGTACTTC. The complete variable domain, with remaining parts taken from reference TRBV2 and TRBJ2-7, reads EPEVTQTPSHQVTQMGQEVILRCVPISNHLYFYWYRQILGQKVEFLVSFYNNEISEKSEIFDDQFSVERPDGSNFTLKIRSTKLEDSAMYFCASKGAGVRLAYEQYFGPGTRLTVT.

Turning to this clonotype: No DNA is shown, since the ends of the CDR3 on it are uncertain; the CDR3 is the one TCRdb lists. This chain connects TRBV27 to TRBJ2-1; the D segment call TRBD1 is taken from the table without a DNA check. Germline assignment: CDR1 MNHEY and CDR2 SMNVEV (reference sequence). The CDR3 has 14 amino acids, counting both end residues. This chain's CDR3 is CASSFGTGSPPLFF.

Ten or more counts support this clonotype. V usage is TRBV2 and J usage is TRBJ2-5; D is unresolved. Deletions cut 7 bases from V and 6 bases from J, with 15 bases between. Germline values: CDR1 SNHLY, CDR2 FYNNEI. The CDR3 loop spans 13 amino acids. CDR3 amino acids: CASNMATQQTQYF. The CDR3 DNA is TGTGCCAGCAATATGGCTACCCAGCAGACCCAGTACTTC. The full variable domain, rest sourced from reference TRBV2 and TRBJ2-5, is EPEVTQTPSHQVTQMGQEVILRCVPISNHLYFYWYRQILGQKVEFLVSFYNNEISEKSEIFDDQFSVERPDGSNFTLKIRSTKLEDSAMYFCASNMATQQTQYFGPGTRLLVL.

This clonotype was seen ten or more times. The rearrangement links TRBV18 to TRBJ2-1, with D hard to call. Germline CDR1 reads KGHSH; CDR2 reads LQKENI. The CDR3 consists of 16 residues. V shed 6 bases and J shed 2 bases, with 17 bases lying between them. This CDR3 reads CASSSIPVVTYNEQFF. For the CDR3, the DNA is TGTGCCAGCTCGTCGATCCCGGTGGTTACCTACAATGAGCAGTTCTTC.

This clonotype was seen at least ten times. The gene calls are TRBV7-9 and TRBJ2-3; D gene unclear. Germline V gene lookup returns CDR1 SEHNR and CDR2 FQNEAQ (reference sequence). V was shortened by 7 bases and J by 2 bases, with 10 bases between the two germline ends. The CDR3 extends over 13 amino acids. Here the CDR3 DNA reads TGTGCCAGCACCCATGCGGCCACAGATACGCAGTATTTT. Translation: CASTHAATDTQYF.

This clonotype showed up just a few times. An end of the junction differs from the germline gene, which may be a read error. The rearrangement uses TRBV18 and TRBJ2-1; 8 nucleotides align to TRBD2. The length of the CDR3 is 16 residues. Germline CDR1 and CDR2: KGHSH and LQKENI. CDR3 nucleotide sequence: TGTGCCAGCTCACCATGGGGAACTAGCGGAAACAATGAGCGGTTCTTC. Translated: CASSPWGTSGNNERFF.

This clonotype was recorded at least ten times. CDR3 in DNA: TGCAGTGCTAGCGTAGGCGGGGGGGCCAACAATGAGCAGTTCTTC. It specifies CSASVGGGANNEQFF. The rearrangement links TRBV20-1 to TRBJ2-1, with TRBD2 matching over 9 bases. The CDR3 contains 15 residues. Germline V gives CDR1 DFQATT, CDR2 SNEGSKA (reference sequence). With 3 bases clipped from V and 5 bases from J, the junction kept 8 bases outside the gene matches.

This clonotype was found many times. The V and J genes are TRBV2 and TRBJ1-5, with TRBD1 as a possible D gene (5 bases). Looked up from germline, CDR1 is SNHLY and CDR2 is FYNNEI. The V gene lost 3 bases and the J gene lost 5 bases, with 11 bases spanning the gap. This CDR3 is built from 14 residues. The CDR3 spells CASSEGGEYQPQHF. CDR3 nucleotides: TGTGCCAGCAGTGAGGGGGGTGAATATCAGCCCCAGCATTTT.

The table lists this clonotype with many counts. The rearrangement uses TRBV7-9 and TRBJ2-1; D unresolved. V was trimmed by 0 bases and J by 2 bases, leaving 2 bases between them. The CDR3 covers 13 residues. Germline V CDR1 and CDR2: SEHNR, FQNEAQ (reference sequence). The CDR3 reads CASSLAPYNEQFF. The CDR3 nucleotides are TGTGCCAGCAGCTTAGCACCCTACAATGAGCAGTTCTTC.

This clonotype has at least ten counts. The chain links TRBV28 to TRBJ2-7; TRBD2 aligns across 9 bases. In germline, CDR1 is MDHEN, CDR2 SYDVKM. Losses at the gene ends were 3 bases for V and 6 bases for J; bases not matched to a gene: 9. The CDR3 totals 15 residues. The CDR3 nucleotides are TGTGCCAGCAGTTTCGGGGGCGGGGGGGCCCGCGAGCAGTACTTC. It codes for CASSFGGGGAREQYF.

This clonotype was detected ten times or more. This rearrangement joins TRBV5-1 to TRBJ1-1; 7 positions agree with TRBD1. This CDR3 contains 14 residues. Germline V gene data show CDR1 as SGHRS and CDR2 as YFSETQ. V shed 2 bases, J shed 4 bases, and the junction held 5 bases outside the gene matches. The CDR3, as DNA: TGCGCCAGCAGCTTTAACCGACAGGGCACTGAAGCTTTCTTT. Amino acid sequence: CASSFNRQGTEAFF.